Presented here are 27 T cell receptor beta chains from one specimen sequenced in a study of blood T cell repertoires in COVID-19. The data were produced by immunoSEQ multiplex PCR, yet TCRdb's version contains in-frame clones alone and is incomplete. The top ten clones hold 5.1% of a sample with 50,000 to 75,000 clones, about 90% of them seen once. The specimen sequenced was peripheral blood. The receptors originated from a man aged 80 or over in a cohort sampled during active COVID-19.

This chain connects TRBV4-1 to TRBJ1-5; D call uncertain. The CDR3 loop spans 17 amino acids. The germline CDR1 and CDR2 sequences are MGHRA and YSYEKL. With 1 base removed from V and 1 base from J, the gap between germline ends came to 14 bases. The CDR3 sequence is CASSQVEGKLSNQPQHF. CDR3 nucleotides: TGCGCCAGCAGCCAAGTGGAGGGAAAATTAAGCAATCAGCCCCAGCATTTT.

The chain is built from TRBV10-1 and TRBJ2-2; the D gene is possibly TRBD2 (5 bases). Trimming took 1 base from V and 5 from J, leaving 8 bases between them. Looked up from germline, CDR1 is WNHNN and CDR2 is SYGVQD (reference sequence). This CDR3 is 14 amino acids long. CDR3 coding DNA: TGCGCCAGCAGTGAGTTCCCGGGGACCGGGGAGCTGTTTTTT. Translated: CASSEFPGTGELFF.

CDR3 nucleotide sequence: TGTGCCAGCAGCCTCTCTGGACAGGGTGACAACGGCTACACCTTC. It translates to CASSLSGQGDNGYTF. This chain joins TRBV3-1 (or the pseudogene TRBV3-2) and TRBJ1-2; 8 nucleotides match TRBD1. CDR1 is LGHDT and CDR2 is YNNKEL in the germline V gene (reference sequence). The CDR3 spans 15 residues. The J segment lost 8 bases and the V segment lost 4 bases, leaving 12 bases of the junction unmatched.

The DNA of the CDR3 is TGTGCCAGCAGCTCCTCCGGGGTCTCCTACAATGAGCAGTTCTTC. Encoded protein: CASSSSGVSYNEQFF. The rearrangement links TRBV7-2 to TRBJ2-1; maybe TRBD2 (5 bases). This CDR3 spans 15 amino acids. Germline loops: CDR1 SGHTA, CDR2 FQGNSA. V lost 4 bases, J lost 0 bases, and 10 bases lay in between.

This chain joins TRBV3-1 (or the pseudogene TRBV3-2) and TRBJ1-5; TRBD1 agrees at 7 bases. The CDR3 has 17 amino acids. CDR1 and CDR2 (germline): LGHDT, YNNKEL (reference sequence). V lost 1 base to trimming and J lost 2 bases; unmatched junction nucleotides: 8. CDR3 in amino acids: CASSQGFGTGGNQPQHF. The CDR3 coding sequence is TGTGCCAGCAGCCAAGGATTCGGAACAGGGGGCAATCAGCCCCAGCATTTT.

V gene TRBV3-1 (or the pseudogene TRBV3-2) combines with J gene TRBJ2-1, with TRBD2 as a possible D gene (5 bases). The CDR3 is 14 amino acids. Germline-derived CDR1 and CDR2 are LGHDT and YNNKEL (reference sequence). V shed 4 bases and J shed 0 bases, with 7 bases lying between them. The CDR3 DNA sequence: TGTGCCAGCAGCCCCCGGGGCTCCTACAATGAGCAGTTCTTC. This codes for CASSPRGSYNEQFF.

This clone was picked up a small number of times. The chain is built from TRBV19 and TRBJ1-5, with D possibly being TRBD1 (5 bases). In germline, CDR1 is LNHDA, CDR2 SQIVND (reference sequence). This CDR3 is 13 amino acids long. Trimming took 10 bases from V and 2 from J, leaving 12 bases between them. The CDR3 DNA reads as TGTGCCACTTCAGGGTCTGGCAATCAGCCCCAGCATTTT. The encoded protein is CATSGSGNQPQHF. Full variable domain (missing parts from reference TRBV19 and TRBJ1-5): DGGITQSPKYLFRKEGQNVTLSCEQNLNHDAMYWYRQDPGQGLRLIYYSQIVNDFQKGDIAEGYSVSREKKESFPLTVTSAQKNPTAFYLCATSGSGNQPQHFGDGTRLSIL.

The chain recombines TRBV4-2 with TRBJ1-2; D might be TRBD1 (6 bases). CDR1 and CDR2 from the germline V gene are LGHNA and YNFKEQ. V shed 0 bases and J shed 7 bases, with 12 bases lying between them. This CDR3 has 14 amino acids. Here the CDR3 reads CASSQERQARGYTF. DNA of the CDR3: TGTGCCAGCAGCCAAGAAAGACAGGCGCGTGGCTACACCTTC.

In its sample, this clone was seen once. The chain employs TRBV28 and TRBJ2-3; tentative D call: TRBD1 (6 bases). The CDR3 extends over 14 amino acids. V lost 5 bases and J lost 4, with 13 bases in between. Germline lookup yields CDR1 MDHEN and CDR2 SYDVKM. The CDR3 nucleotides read TGTGCCAGCAGTCCCCAACAGGGATCAGATACGCAGTATTTT. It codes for CASSPQQGSDTQYF.

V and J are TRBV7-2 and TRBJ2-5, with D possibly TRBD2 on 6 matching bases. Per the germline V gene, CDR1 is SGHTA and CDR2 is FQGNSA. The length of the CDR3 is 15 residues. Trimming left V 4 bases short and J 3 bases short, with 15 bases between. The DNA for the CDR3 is TGTGCCAGCAGCTCGCCGGGACTGGGGAAAGAGACCCAGTACTTC. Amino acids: CASSSPGLGKETQYF.

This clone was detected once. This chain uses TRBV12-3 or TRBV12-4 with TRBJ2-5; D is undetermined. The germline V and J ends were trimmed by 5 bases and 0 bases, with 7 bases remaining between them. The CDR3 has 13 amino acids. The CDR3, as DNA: TGTGCCAGCAGTCTATCGTACCAAGAGACCCAGTACTTC. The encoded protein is CASSLSYQETQYF.

CDR3 residues: CASSKLAGVLGTGELFF. The CDR3 coding sequence is TGTGCCAGTAGTAAACTAGCGGGGGTCCTAGGGACCGGGGAGCTGTTTTTT. The chain recombines TRBV19 with TRBJ2-2; 11 bases match TRBD2. Trimming removed 4 bases from V and 5 bases from J; junction bases left unmatched: 9. This CDR3 spans 17 amino acids. Germline-derived CDR1 and CDR2 are LNHDA and SQIVND (reference sequence).

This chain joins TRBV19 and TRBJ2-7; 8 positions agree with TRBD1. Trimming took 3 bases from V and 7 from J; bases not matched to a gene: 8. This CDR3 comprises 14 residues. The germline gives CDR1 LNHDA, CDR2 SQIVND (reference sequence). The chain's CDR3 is CASSIRQGPREQYF. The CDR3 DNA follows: TGTGCCAGTAGTATCCGACAGGGGCCACGGGAGCAGTACTTC.

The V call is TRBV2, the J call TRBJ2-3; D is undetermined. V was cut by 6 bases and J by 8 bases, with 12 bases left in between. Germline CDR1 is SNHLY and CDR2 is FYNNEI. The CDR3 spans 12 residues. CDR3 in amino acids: CASRPLPGTQYF. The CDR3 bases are TGTGCCAGCAGACCCCTCCCCGGTACGCAGTATTTT.

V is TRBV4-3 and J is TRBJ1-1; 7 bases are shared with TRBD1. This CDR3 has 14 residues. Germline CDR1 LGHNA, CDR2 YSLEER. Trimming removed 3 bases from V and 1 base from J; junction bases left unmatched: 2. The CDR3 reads CASSQGQTNTEAFF. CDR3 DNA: TGCGCCAGCAGCCAGGGACAGACGAACACTGAAGCTTTCTTT.

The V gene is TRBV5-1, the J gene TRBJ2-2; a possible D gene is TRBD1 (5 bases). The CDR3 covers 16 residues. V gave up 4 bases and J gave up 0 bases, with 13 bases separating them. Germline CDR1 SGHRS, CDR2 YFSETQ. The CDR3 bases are TGCGCCAGCAGCGCCACGACAGTTCCGAACACCGGGGAGCTGTTTTTT. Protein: CASSATTVPNTGELFF. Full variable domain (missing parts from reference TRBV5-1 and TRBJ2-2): KAGVTQTPRYLIKTRGQQVTLSCSPISGHRSVSWYQQTPGQGLQFLFEYFSETQRNKGNFPGRFSGRQFSNSRSEMNVSTLELGDSALYLCASSATTVPNTGELFFGEGSRLTVL.

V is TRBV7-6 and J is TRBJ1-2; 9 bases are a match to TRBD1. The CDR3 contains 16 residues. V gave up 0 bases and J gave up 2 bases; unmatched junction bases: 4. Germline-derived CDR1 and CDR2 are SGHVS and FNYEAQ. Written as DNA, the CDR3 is TGTGCCAGCAGCTTAGCCGGTGGACAGGGGAACTATGGCTACACCTTC. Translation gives CASSLAGGQGNYGYTF.

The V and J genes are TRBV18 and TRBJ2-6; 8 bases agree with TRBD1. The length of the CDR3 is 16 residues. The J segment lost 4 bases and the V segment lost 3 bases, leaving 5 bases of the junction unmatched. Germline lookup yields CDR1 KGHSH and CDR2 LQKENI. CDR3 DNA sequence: TGTGCCAGCTCACCTCCGACAGGGGTCGGGGCCAACGTCCTGACTTTC. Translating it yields CASSPPTGVGANVLTF.

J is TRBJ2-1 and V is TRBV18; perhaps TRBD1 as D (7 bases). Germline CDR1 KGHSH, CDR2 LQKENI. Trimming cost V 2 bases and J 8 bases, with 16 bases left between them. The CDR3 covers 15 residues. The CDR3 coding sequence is TGTGCCAGCTCACCAGGGACAGCCGGGAGCGATGAGCAGTTCTTC. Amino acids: CASSPGTAGSDEQFF.

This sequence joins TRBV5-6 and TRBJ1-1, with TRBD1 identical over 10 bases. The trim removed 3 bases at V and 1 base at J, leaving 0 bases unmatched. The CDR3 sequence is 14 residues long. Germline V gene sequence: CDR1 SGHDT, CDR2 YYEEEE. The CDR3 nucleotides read TGTGCCAGCAGCTGGGACAGGGGGAACACTGAAGCTTTCTTT. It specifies CASSWDRGNTEAFF.

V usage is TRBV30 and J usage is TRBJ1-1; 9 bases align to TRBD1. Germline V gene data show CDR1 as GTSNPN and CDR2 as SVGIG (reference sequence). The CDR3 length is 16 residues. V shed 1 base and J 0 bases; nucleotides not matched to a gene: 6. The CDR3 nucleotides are TGTGCCTGGAGTGACTCACACAGGGGGCTGAACACTGAAGCTTTCTTT. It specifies CAWSDSHRGLNTEAFF.

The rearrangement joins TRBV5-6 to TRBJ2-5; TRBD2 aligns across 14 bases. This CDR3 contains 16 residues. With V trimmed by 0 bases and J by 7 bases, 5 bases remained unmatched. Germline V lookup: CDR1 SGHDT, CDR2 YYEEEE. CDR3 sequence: CASSLDGTSGSGTQYF. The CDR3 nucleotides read TGTGCCAGCAGCTTGGATGGGACTAGCGGGAGTGGGACCCAGTACTTC.

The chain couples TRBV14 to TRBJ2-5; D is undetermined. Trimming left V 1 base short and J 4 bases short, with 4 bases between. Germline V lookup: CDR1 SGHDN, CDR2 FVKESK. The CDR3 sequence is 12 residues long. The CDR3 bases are TGTGCCAGCAGCCAAGTGGCAGAGACCCAGTACTTC. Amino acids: CASSQVAETQYF. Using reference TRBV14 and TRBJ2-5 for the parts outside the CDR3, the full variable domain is EAGVTQFPSHSVIEKGQTVTLRCDPISGHDNLYWYRRVMGKEIKFLLHFVKESKQDESGMPNNRFLAERTGGTYSTLKVQPAELEDSGVYFCASSQVAETQYFGPGTRLLVL.

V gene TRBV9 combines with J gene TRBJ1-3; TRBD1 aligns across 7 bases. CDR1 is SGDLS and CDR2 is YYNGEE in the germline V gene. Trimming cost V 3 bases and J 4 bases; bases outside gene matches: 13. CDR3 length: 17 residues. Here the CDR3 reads CASSANRGFGTGNTIYF. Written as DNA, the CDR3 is TGTGCCAGCAGCGCCAACAGGGGTTTCGGTACGGGAAACACCATATATTTT.

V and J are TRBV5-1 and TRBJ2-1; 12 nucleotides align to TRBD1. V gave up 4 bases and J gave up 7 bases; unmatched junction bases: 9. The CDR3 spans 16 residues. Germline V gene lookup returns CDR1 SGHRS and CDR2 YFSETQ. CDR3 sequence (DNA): TGCGCCAGCAGCCCAGGGACAGGGGGCTTTCGGAATGAGCAGTTCTTC. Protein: CASSPGTGGFRNEQFF.

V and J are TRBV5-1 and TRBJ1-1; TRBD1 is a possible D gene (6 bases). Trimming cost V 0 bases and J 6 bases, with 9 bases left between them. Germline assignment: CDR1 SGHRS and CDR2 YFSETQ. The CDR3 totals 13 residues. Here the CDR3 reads CASSLEGVAEAFF. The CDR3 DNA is TGCGCCAGCAGCTTGGAGGGGGTCGCTGAAGCTTTCTTT.

The CDR3 nucleotides are TGTGCCAGCAGCTCCCTCGACAGGACCAATCAGCCCCAGCATTTT. Translating gives CASSSLDRTNQPQHF. This chain joins TRBV5-6 and TRBJ1-5, with D perhaps matching TRBD1 (6 bases). Germline CDR1 reads SGHDT; CDR2 reads YYEEEE. The CDR3 is 15 residues long. V shed 3 bases and J shed 3 bases, with 13 bases lying between them.